A selection of T cell receptor beta chains follows, all from one sample in a study of shared clonotypes between healthy human individuals. Generated by immunoSEQ multiplex PCR, the TCRdb table keeps only in-frame clones and is missing some. The sample shows some 2,100,000 clones, 90% to 96% of them seen only once. What was sequenced was naive CD4+ T cells sorted from blood. All receptors derive from a man aged 18 to 35 in good health. The CDR3 runs from the conserved cysteine through the conserved F or W. Each record gives: D gene, V gene, clone size, J gene, CDR3 length, CDR3 DNA, CDR3 protein. The D gene is left open where the match is weak. Expanded clones are given a class, and other clones once, few, many or no size at all.

D: .; V: TRBV10-1; size: .; J: TRBJ1-6; length: 14; DNA: TGCGCCAGCAGTGACGAGGTTGGAAATTCACCCCTCCACTTT; CDR3: CASSDEVGNSPLHF
D: TRBD2; V: TRBV6-5; size: .; J: TRBJ2-2; length: 15; DNA: TGTGCCAGCAGCAGAGGGACTAGCGGGAGCCGGGAGCTGTTTTTT; CDR3: CASSRGTSGSRELFF
D: .; V: TRBV5-4; size: .; J: TRBJ2-2; length: 14; DNA: TGTGCCAGCAGCTTCTTAGCGGAGACCGGGGAGCTGTTTTTT; CDR3: CASSFLAETGELFF
D: TRBD2; V: TRBV9; size: .; J: TRBJ2-2; length: 16; DNA: TGTGCCAGCAGCGTAGGACTAGCGGGTAGCACCGGGGAGCTGTTTTTT; CDR3: CASSVGLAGSTGELFF
D: TRBD1; V: TRBV30; size: .; J: TRBJ1-3; length: 15; DNA: TGTGCCTGGAGTGTACGGCAGGGGGCTGGAAACACCATATATTTT; CDR3: CAWSVRQGAGNTIYF
D: TRBD1; V: TRBV7-9; size: .; J: TRBJ2-7; length: 16; DNA: TGTGCCAGCTCGCTCGGAACCGGGACAGGTATCCACGAGCAGTACTTC; CDR3: CASSLGTGTGIHEQYF
D: TRBD1; V: TRBV18; size: .; J: TRBJ1-2; length: 15; DNA: TGTGCCAGCTCACCGGGACAGGGGGCTGTCTATGGCTACACCTTC; CDR3: CASSPGQGAVYGYTF
D: .; V: TRBV6-6; size: .; J: TRBJ1-4; length: 14; DNA: TGTGCCAGCACCCTTTCGGCCGGGACTAAAAAACTGTTTTTT; CDR3: CASTLSAGTKKLFF
D: .; V: TRBV5-6; size: .; J: TRBJ2-7; length: 10; DNA: TGTGCCAGCAGCTTGACTGACGGGTACTTC; CDR3: CASSLTDGYF
D: TRBD1; V: TRBV6-1; size: once; J: TRBJ2-7; length: 15; DNA: TGTGCCAGCAGCCTAGAAGGACAGGGGGGCTACGAGCAGTACTTC; CDR3: CASSLEGQGGYEQYF
D: .; V: TRBV11-2; size: .; J: TRBJ2-3; length: 15; DNA: TGTGCCAGCAGCTTAGCTACTGGTTCGATAAATACGCAGTATTTT; CDR3: CASSLATGSINTQYF
D: .; V: TRBV11-1; size: .; J: TRBJ2-1; length: 13; DNA: TGTGCCAGCAGCTCCAGCTGGCAAGATGAGCAGTTCTTC; CDR3: CASSSSWQDEQFF
D: .; V: TRBV28; size: .; J: TRBJ1-1; length: 15; DNA: TGTGCCAGCAGTTCGAGCTCCAGGGGGAACACTGAAGCTTTCTTT; CDR3: CASSSSSRGNTEAFF
D: TRBD2; V: TRBV4-1; size: .; J: TRBJ2-5; length: 16; DNA: TGCGCCAGCAGCCAAGGACTCGGGGGGATCGTGGAGACCCAGTACTTC; CDR3: CASSQGLGGIVETQYF
D: .; V: TRBV30; size: .; J: TRBJ1-5; length: 14; DNA: TGTGCCTGGAGCCACGGGAGCGGCAATCAGCCCCAGCATTTT; CDR3: CAWSHGSGNQPQHF
D: .; V: TRBV14; size: .; J: TRBJ1-6; length: 13; DNA: TGTGCCAGCAGCCAAACCAGGGCCGATCCCCTCCACTTT; CDR3: CASSQTRADPLHF
D: .; V: TRBV18; size: .; J: TRBJ1-2; length: 14; DNA: TGTGCCAGCTCATCCATACAGGCAAACTATGGCTACACCTTC; CDR3: CASSSIQANYGYTF
D: .; V: TRBV11-2; size: .; J: TRBJ1-1; length: 16; DNA: TGTGCCAGCAGCTTAGATGGGTTACTGACTAACACTGAAGCTTTCTTT; CDR3: CASSLDGLLTNTEAFF
D: .; V: TRBV19; size: .; J: TRBJ2-2; length: 16; DNA: TGTGCCAGTAGCGTCCTCGGGGGAACAAGCACCGGGGAGCTGTTTTTT; CDR3: CASSVLGGTSTGELFF
D: .; V: TRBV6-5; size: .; J: TRBJ2-7; length: 13; DNA: TGTGCCAGCAGTTATGGGGCACCCTACGAGCAGTACTTC; CDR3: CASSYGAPYEQYF
D: TRBD2; V: TRBV5-1; size: .; J: TRBJ2-7; length: 17; DNA: TGCGCCAGCAGCTTGGCCGCTAGCGGGACCCTCTCCTACGAGCAGTACTTC; CDR3: CASSLAASGTLSYEQYF
D: .; V: TRBV25-1; size: .; J: TRBJ1-3; length: 14; DNA: TGTGCCAGCAGTGAGACCCCCTCTGGAAACACCATATATTTT; CDR3: CASSETPSGNTIYF
D: .; V: TRBV30; size: few; J: TRBJ1-6; length: 15; DNA: TGTGCCTGGAGTGACAGGAGCTCCTATAATTCACCCCTCCACTTT; CDR3: CAWSDRSSYNSPLHF
D: TRBD1; V: TRBV27; size: .; J: TRBJ1-2; length: 15; DNA: TGTGCCAGCAGTTTCGGACAGGGGGCGGCCTATGGCTACACCTTC; CDR3: CASSFGQGAAYGYTF
D: .; V: TRBV19; size: .; J: TRBJ1-2; length: 14; DNA: TGTGCCAGTAGGAGACCCGACCCCAACTATGGCTACACCTTC; CDR3: CASRRPDPNYGYTF
D: .; V: TRBV10-3; size: .; J: TRBJ1-3; length: 19; DNA: TGTGCCATCAATTCCGGGGCAGGGAAATCGGTGCCCTCTGGAAACACCATATATTTT; CDR3: CAINSGAGKSVPSGNTIYF
D: .; V: TRBV7-2; size: .; J: TRBJ1-1; length: 13; DNA: TGTGCCAGCAGCTTAGGAGAGAAAACTGAAGCTTTCTTT; CDR3: CASSLGEKTEAFF
D: .; V: TRBV6-1; size: once; J: TRBJ1-2; length: 11; DNA: TGTGCCAGCAGTGAGGGGAGAGGCTACACCTTC; CDR3: CASSEGRGYTF
D: .; V: TRBV4-1; size: .; J: TRBJ1-3; length: 14; DNA: TGCGCCAGCAGCGTAGACACCGCCCCGAACACCATATATTTT; CDR3: CASSVDTAPNTIYF
D: .; V: TRBV30; size: .; J: TRBJ2-7; length: 13; DNA: TGTGCCTGGAGTGTAATCAATAAAGGCGAGCAGTACTTC; CDR3: CAWSVINKGEQYF
D: TRBD2; V: TRBV18; size: .; J: TRBJ2-7; length: 14; DNA: TGTGCCAGCTCACCCACCGGGACTACTTACGAGCAGTACTTC; CDR3: CASSPTGTTYEQYF
D: TRBD1; V: TRBV27; size: .; J: TRBJ2-7; length: 15; DNA: TGTGCCAGCAGTCCTGGACAGGGGGACCCGTTCGAGCAGTACTTC; CDR3: CASSPGQGDPFEQYF
D: TRBD2; V: TRBV2; size: .; J: TRBJ2-3; length: 16; DNA: TGTGCCAGCAGTGTAGATAGCGGGAGCAGCACAGATACGCAGTATTTT; CDR3: CASSVDSGSSTDTQYF
D: TRBD2; V: TRBV9; size: .; J: TRBJ2-5; length: 13; DNA: TGTGCCAGCAGCTACTCGGGGAGGGAGGACCTTCACTTC; CDR3: CASSYSGREDLHF
D: .; V: TRBV19; size: .; J: TRBJ1-5; length: 14; DNA: TGTGCCAGTAGTATGGGGTCGGGAAGTCAGCCCCAGCATTTT; CDR3: CASSMGSGSQPQHF
D: .; V: TRBV20-1; size: .; J: TRBJ2-2; length: 11; DNA: TGCAGTGCTAGGAGTTCCGGGGAGCTGTTTTTT; CDR3: CSARSSGELFF
D: .; V: TRBV4-1; size: .; J: TRBJ1-3; length: 17; DNA: TGCGCCAGCAGCCAAGACGCGTGGGGGGGCTCTGGAAACACCATATATTTT; CDR3: CASSQDAWGGSGNTIYF
D: .; V: TRBV7-7; size: .; J: TRBJ2-3; length: 16; DNA: TGTGCTAGCAGCTCCTCCGGGCCAGGTGGCCCAGATACGCAGTATTTT; CDR3: CASSSSGPGGPDTQYF
D: .; V: TRBV21-1; size: few; J: TRBJ1-5; length: 11; DNA: TGTGCCAGCCGCCGTGATCAGCCCCAGCATTTT; CDR3: CASRRDQPQHF
D: .; V: TRBV9; size: once; J: TRBJ2-3; length: 15; DNA: TGTGCCAGCAGCGTAGGGGAGGTCCGCACAGATACGCAGTATTTT; CDR3: CASSVGEVRTDTQYF
D: TRBD1; V: TRBV28; size: .; J: TRBJ2-3; length: 16; DNA: TGTGCCAGCAACTCGGGACAGGGGGCTAGCACAGATACGCAGTATTTT; CDR3: CASNSGQGASTDTQYF
D: TRBD1; V: TRBV28; size: once; J: TRBJ1-2; length: 13; DNA: TGTGCCAGCAGTTCGATCACAGGGGTTGGCTACACCTTC; CDR3: CASSSITGVGYTF
D: .; V: TRBV27; size: .; J: TRBJ1-1; length: 14; DNA: TGTGCCAGCAGTTTAAGGCGCGGGTCGATTGAAGCTTTCTTT; CDR3: CASSLRRGSIEAFF
D: TRBD2; V: TRBV5-4; size: .; J: TRBJ2-5; length: 14; DNA: TGTGCCAGCCGGATGCGGGGGGGCGGGGAGACCCAGTACTTC; CDR3: CASRMRGGGETQYF
D: TRBD2; V: TRBV29-1; size: .; J: TRBJ2-5; length: 14; DNA: TGCAGCGTTGACGGGAGGGCCGACGTGGAGACCCAGTACTTC; CDR3: CSVDGRADVETQYF
D: TRBD1; V: TRBV30; size: .; J: TRBJ2-7; length: 14; DNA: TGTGCCTGGGGGACCGGGACAGGAGGATACGAGCAGTACTTC; CDR3: CAWGTGTGGYEQYF
D: .; V: TRBV5-1; size: .; J: TRBJ2-5; length: 13; DNA: TGCGCCAGCAGCCCAGCCTACTACGAGACCCAGTACTTC; CDR3: CASSPAYYETQYF
D: .; V: TRBV5-1; size: .; J: TRBJ2-7; length: 15; DNA: TGCGCCAGCAGCTTGGCTAGCCCACAAGGCTACGAGCAGTACTTC; CDR3: CASSLASPQGYEQYF
D: TRBD1; V: TRBV2; size: .; J: TRBJ2-7; length: 14; DNA: TGTGCCAGCAGTCTTGGACAGGGGGCATACGAGCAGTACTTC; CDR3: CASSLGQGAYEQYF
D: .; V: TRBV30; size: .; J: TRBJ1-1; length: 13; DNA: TGTGCCTGGAGTGTACGATCAGGGACTGAAGCTTTCTTT; CDR3: CAWSVRSGTEAFF
D: .; V: TRBV4-1; size: .; J: TRBJ2-7; length: 15; DNA: TGCGCCAGCAGCCACCTAAAGGCAGGGCGCTACGAGCAGTACTTC; CDR3: CASSHLKAGRYEQYF
D: .; V: TRBV28; size: .; J: TRBJ1-2; length: 15; DNA: TGTGCCAGCAGCCCCGGGGGGGCGGGGACGGGTGGCTACACCTTC; CDR3: CASSPGGAGTGGYTF